This T cell receptor (beta chain) was obtained from a study of blood T cell repertoires in COVID-19 (dated by TCRdb to the early 2020s). General notes on the study: Collaborator samples came from the United States, Italy and Spain and covered acute and convalescent phases of COVID-19. The material from the prospective study consisted of cDNA or gDNA derived from T cells, B-cell-depleted T cells, or PBMCs. Deeply sampled blood TCRbeta repertoires from subjects exposed to, actively infected with, or recovered from COVID-19 were included in the dataset. A freely available public database, intended as a resource for researchers studying the immune response to SARS-CoV-2, is where the repertoires were released. Samples were obtained from the ongoing ImmuneRACE study (first 160 participants) and from over 1,000 subjects provided by 6 global collaborators. Sample metadata almost always included a de-identified subject ID, COVID-19 status, age in years and sex. Where HLA class I and class II types were available, the types were taken from metadata supplied by the sample provider, not from assay-based typing. Study-level results and caveats: The quantity of clinical and demographic metadata differed by source and by participant and was supplied without curation.

CDR1 and CDR2 are read off the germline V gene as SGHNT and YENEEA. V loses 8 bases of germline sequence and J loses 0 bases, and the interval between the two ends is 11 bases. There are 15 amino acids in the CDR3, from cysteine to phenylalanine inclusive. Only the CDR3 part of the read is kept: 45 bases, read in frame from the first base. Points on this clone: Its antigen is currently not known. No per-base quality is available; no much larger clone lies one base away.

The collaborating institutions used their own protocols to collect whole blood in K2EDTA tubes. Collaborator samples were shipped for TCRbeta analysis as frozen whole blood, isolated PBMCs, or DNA extracted from either sample type. TCRbeta CDR3 regions were amplified from genomic DNA using the immunoSEQ Assay, a bias-controlled multiplex PCR. The source study handled its data this way. Nucleated cell counts per sample were estimated from amplification of reference gene primers within the assay. To quantify the absolute abundance of each unique TCRbeta CDR3 rearrangement, sequence reads were collapsed and filtered. Productive Simpson clonality was computed per sample as the square root of Simpson's diversity index over productive rearrangements. As stored in TCRdb, this immuneACCESS dataset retains in-frame rearrangements with V and J assigned. A fraction of the clones does not appear; measured against another copy, unresolved V genes explain less than half of the discrepancy, and the remainder lacks a known reason. V, J and clone size were drawn from that table, and D and trimming were deduced from the DNA. The sample table holds 50,000 to 65,000 clones, of which roughly 86% were seen once. Of the sample, under 1.3% is held by the ten largest clones.

The sequence joins TRBV11-3 to TRBJ1-6; no D segment can be confidently identified. The TCR was taken from a man in his 70s with acute or convalescent COVID-19. Sample: peripheral blood. The DNA sequence is given as TGTGCCAGCGTACCTCCGAGCTCCTATAATTCACCCCTCCACTTT. It is translated as CASVPPSSYNSPLHF. With all but the CDR3 taken from the reference TRBV11-3 and TRBJ1-6 genes, the full variable domain is: EAGVVQSPRYKIIEKKQPVAFWCNPISGHNTLYWYLQNLGQGPELLIRYENEEAVDDSQLPKDRFSAERLKGVDSTLKIQPAELGDSAVYLCASVPPSSYNSPLHFGNGTRLTVT.